One and the same sample provided the 2 T cell receptor beta chains below, sequenced in a study of blood T cell repertoires in COVID-19. Method: immunoSEQ multiplex PCR; TCRdb's copy keeps in-frame clones and lacks some. The sample contains some 180,000 clones, about 81% of which appear only once. The material sequenced was peripheral blood. Source of these receptors: a woman aged 55-69 years with COVID-19, enrolled during active disease.

This clone was counted a few times. The rearrangement joins TRBV27 to TRBJ1-1; TRBD1 agrees at 11 bases. Germline lookup yields CDR1 MNHEY and CDR2 SMNVEV (reference sequence). The CDR3 extends over 15 amino acids. The V segment lost 4 bases and the J segment 4 bases; nucleotides outside the gene matches: 5. The CDR3 protein is CASSSGQGAPTEAFF. The CDR3, as DNA: TGTGCCAGCAGTTCCGGACAGGGGGCGCCCACTGAAGCTTTCTTT.

This sequence joins TRBV10-3 and TRBJ2-7, with 7 positions matching TRBD2. CDR3 length: 15 residues. The trim removed 7 bases at V and 3 bases at J, leaving 12 bases unmatched. The germline gives CDR1 ENHRY, CDR2 SYGVKD. The CDR3 nucleotides read TGTGCCATCACTAGGGGAGGGGAGGTTGACTACGAGCAGTACTTC. This translates into CAITRGGEVDYEQYF.